Below, 24 T cell receptor beta chains from the same sample are listed, as sequenced in a study of response to subunit inactivated influenza vaccine. Using its own MiXCR run on the RT-PCR reads, TCRdb lists one record per CDR3 protein. The sample yields 590,000 or so distinct CDR3 sequences, 11% to 15% seen once. The sample here was PBMCs from blood, taken roughly 15 days before vaccination. The receptors were gathered from a man in his fifties or sixties who received an inactivated influenza vaccine.

A few counts support this clonotype. This chain links TRBV5-1 with TRBJ2-1; 7 bases are a match to TRBD1. Per germline, CDR1 SGHRS and CDR2 YFSETQ. Losses at the gene ends were 2 bases for V and 1 base for J; bases not matched to a gene: 9. This CDR3 has 17 amino acids. CDR3 nucleotides: TGCGCCAGCAGCTTAACTCAGGGGGTAGGGTCCTACAATGAGCAGTTCTTC. This encodes CASSLTQGVGSYNEQFF.

This clonotype was detected only a few times. This chain joins TRBV24-1 and TRBJ2-1; perhaps TRBD1 as D (6 bases). Trimming stripped 1 base from V and 2 bases from J, with 14 bases between. The CDR3 has 17 residues. Germline V lookup: CDR1 KGHDR, CDR2 SFDVKD. Here the CDR3 reads CATSDFRGSSTYNEQFF. The CDR3 region has the DNA TGTGCCACCAGTGATTTTAGGGGGAGTAGTACCTACAATGAGCAGTTCTTC.

There are many counts of this clonotype. The CDR3 DNA reads TGCGCCAGCAGATTACCGACTAGCGGGGAGACCTACGAGCAGTACTTC. Amino acid sequence: CASRLPTSGETYEQYF. V gene TRBV5-1 combines with J gene TRBJ2-7; 11 nucleotides agree with TRBD2. V gave up 5 bases and J gave up 2 bases; unmatched junction bases: 9. The CDR3 is 16 residues long. Per germline, CDR1 SGHRS and CDR2 YFSETQ.

This clonotype occurred a few times. The rearrangement links TRBV20-1 to TRBJ2-5; D may be TRBD1 or TRBD2 (6 bases each). Germline V gene sequence: CDR1 DFQATT, CDR2 SNEGSKA (reference sequence). Trimming removed 6 bases at V and 3 bases at J, with 11 bases between. The CDR3 consists of 12 residues. The CDR3 nucleotides are TGCAGTGCAAGGAGGGACAAAGAGACCCAGTACTTC. Translating gives CSARRDKETQYF.

This clonotype was seen a handful of times. The rearrangement joins TRBV28 to TRBJ2-7; D is undetermined. The germline CDR1 and CDR2 sequences are MDHEN and SYDVKM. V dropped 5 bases and J dropped 2 bases, with 10 bases sitting between them. This CDR3 is 13 amino acids long. The CDR3 reads CASSKMNAYEQYF. Here the CDR3 DNA reads TGTGCCAGCAGTAAAATGAATGCCTACGAGCAGTACTTC.

This clonotype was found a few times. The rearrangement uses TRBV5-5 and TRBJ1-1; D gene uncertain. The CDR3 length is 12 residues. Trimming left V 2 bases short and J 3 bases short, with 5 bases between. Looked up from germline, CDR1 is SGHKS and CDR2 is YYEKEE (reference sequence). The chain's CDR3 is CASSLLHTEAFF. The CDR3 nucleotides read TGTGCCAGCAGCTTATTGCACACTGAAGCTTTCTTT. Full variable domain (missing parts from reference TRBV5-5 and TRBJ1-1): DAGVTQSPTHLIKTRGQQVTLRCSPISGHKSVSWYQQVLGQGPQFIFQYYEKEERGRGNFPDRFSARQFPNYSSELNVNALLLGDSALYLCASSLLHTEAFFGQGTRLTVV.

This clonotype showed up just a few times. The V call is TRBV24-1, the J call TRBJ1-3; D unresolved. Per the germline V gene, CDR1 is KGHDR and CDR2 is SFDVKD. V lost 6 bases and J lost 0, with 8 bases in between. The CDR3 contains 14 residues. The CDR3 reads CATSSPNSGNTIYF. CDR3 DNA: TGTGCCACCAGTTCCCCCAACTCTGGAAACACCATATATTTT.

This clonotype was counted between two and nine times. This sequence joins TRBV5-1 and TRBJ2-7; a weak D match, TRBD1 (5 bases). CDR1 SGHRS and CDR2 YFSETQ come from the germline V gene. With 4 bases removed from V and 5 bases from J, the gap between germline ends came to 19 bases. CDR3 size: 15 residues. The DNA for the CDR3 is TGCGCCAGCAGCCCAACTCCGGGCAGGGCTCACGAGCAGTACTTC. Its translation: CASSPTPGRAHEQYF.

This clonotype was seen repeatedly, ten times or more. CDR3 DNA: TGCAGTGCCAGTCGGTCTAGCGGGAGTCGCGAGCAGTACTTC. Translated, it gives CSASRSSGSREQYF. The chain has TRBV20-1 and TRBJ2-7; 10 bases align to TRBD2. This CDR3 is built from 14 residues. With V trimmed by 6 bases and J by 6 bases, 11 bases remained unmatched. CDR1 and CDR2 from the germline V gene are DFQATT and SNEGSKA (reference sequence).

The V call is TRBV6-5, the J call TRBJ2-3; D is unresolved. The ends were cut back, 0 bases at V and 1 base at J, with 8 bases in the middle. The CDR3 has 15 residues. CDR1 and CDR2 (germline): MNHEY, SVGAGI. CDR3 amino acids: CASSYSPAGTDTQYF. CDR3 DNA: TGTGCCAGCAGTTACTCTCCCGCGGGCACAGATACGCAGTATTTT.

The chain couples TRBV5-1 to TRBJ2-1; 10 bases map to TRBD2. The CDR3 spans 13 residues. Losses at the gene ends were 0 bases for V and 16 bases for J; bases not matched to a gene: 7. Germline CDR1 SGHRS, CDR2 YFSETQ. This CDR3 reads CASSLEFGTSVFF. CDR3 nucleotides: TGCGCCAGCAGCTTGGAATTCGGGACTAGCGTTTTCTTC. The complete variable domain, with remaining parts taken from reference TRBV5-1 and TRBJ2-1, reads KAGVTQTPRYLIKTRGQQVTLSCSPISGHRSVSWYQQTPGQGLQFLFEYFSETQRNKGNFPGRFSGRQFSNSRSEMNVSTLELGDSALYLCASSLEFGTSVFFGPGTRLTVL.

The chain employs TRBV27 and TRBJ1-6; possible D gene TRBD1, 5 bases. Germline CDR1 is MNHEY and CDR2 is SMNVEV (reference sequence). The V and J ends lost 6 bases and 6 bases respectively, with 15 bases between them. CDR3 length: 15 residues. This CDR3 is CASRSGGLPNSPLHF. CDR3 coding DNA: TGTGCCAGCAGATCGGGGGGACTACCTAATTCACCCCTCCACTTT.

The chain has TRBV20-1 and TRBJ2-7; D not certain. This CDR3 has 11 residues. Trimming removed 6 bases from V and 5 bases from J, with 11 bases in between. Germline-derived CDR1 and CDR2 are DFQATT and SNEGSKA (reference sequence). The DNA for the CDR3 is TGCAGTGCCGCTATGGGAAACGAGCAGTACTTC. Translated: CSAAMGNEQYF.

This clonotype occurred a few times. This chain uses TRBV28 with TRBJ2-5, with 10 bases lining up with TRBD2. The V segment lost 5 bases and the J segment 2 bases; nucleotides outside the gene matches: 2. Germline V gene data show CDR1 as MDHEN and CDR2 as SYDVKM. The length of the CDR3 is 14 residues. CDR3 DNA sequence: TGTGCCAGCAGTATACTAGCGGGACAAGAGACCCAGTACTTC. It codes for CASSILAGQETQYF. Together with reference TRBV28 and TRBJ2-5, the CDR3 gives the full variable domain: DVKVTQSSRYLVKRTGEKVFLECVQDMDHENMFWYRQDPGLGLRLIYFSYDVKMKEKGDIPEGYSVSREKKERFSLILESASTNQTSMYLCASSILAGQETQYFGPGTRLLVL.

This chain joins TRBV9 and TRBJ1-2; D gene uncertain. V lost 1 base and J 1 base, leaving 11 bases between the germline ends. The CDR3 is made up of 15 amino acids. The germline CDR1 and CDR2 sequences are SGDLS and YYNGEE. The CDR3 coding sequence is TGTGCCAGCAGCGTATCTGGAGCTGTTAACTATGGCTACACCTTC. It is translated as CASSVSGAVNYGYTF.

This clonotype occurred a few times. Written as DNA, the CDR3 is TGTGCCAGCAGTTTGACAGGGGGGATCACCGGGGAGCTGTTTTTT. Protein: CASSLTGGITGELFF. The chain couples TRBV27 to TRBJ2-2; TRBD1 aligns across 9 bases. CDR3 size: 15 residues. V trimming: 3 bases; J trimming: 4 bases; junction bases outside the gene matches: 3. The germline gives CDR1 MNHEY, CDR2 SMNVEV (reference sequence).

The V and J genes are TRBV11-2 and TRBJ2-3; TRBD2 agrees at 10 bases. V gave up 1 base and J gave up 3 bases; unmatched junction bases: 13. Looked up from germline, CDR1 is SGHAT and CDR2 is FQNNGV. The CDR3 consists of 19 residues. CDR3: CASSLGQAGGFSSTDTQYF. The CDR3 DNA is TGTGCCAGCAGCTTAGGACAAGCGGGGGGGTTTTCATCAACAGATACGCAGTATTTT.

This clonotype showed up many times. V is TRBV20-1 and J is TRBJ2-7, with 8 bases lining up with TRBD2. The CDR3 has 12 residues. Germline CDR1 is DFQATT and CDR2 is SNEGSKA (reference sequence). CDR3 DNA sequence: TGCAGCGCTTCGGGGGGGACCTACGAGCAGTACTTC. Translation: CSASGGTYEQYF.

The chain combines TRBV6-2 or TRBV6-3 with TRBJ2-2; no reliable D call. The germline gives CDR1 MNHEY, CDR2 SVGEGT. The V end was cut by 6 bases, the J end by 6 bases, with 8 bases between. This CDR3 region has 12 residues. The CDR3 sequence is CASSPASGELFF. As DNA, the CDR3 is TGTGCCAGCAGCCCCGCATCCGGGGAGCTGTTTTTT.

This rearrangement joins TRBV20-1 to TRBJ2-7; maybe TRBD1 (5 bases). Germline loops: CDR1 DFQATT, CDR2 SNEGSKA (reference sequence). The CDR3 has 14 amino acids. The V end was cut by 4 bases, the J end by 0 bases, with 13 bases between. As DNA, the CDR3 is TGCAGTGCTACCCGACAGTGGAGCTCCTACGAGCAGTACTTC. Its protein product is CSATRQWSSYEQYF.

This clonotype was counted only a few times. This chain links TRBV4-3 with TRBJ2-1; 12 bases agree with TRBD2. The CDR3 totals 16 residues. Germline V gene lookup returns CDR1 LGHNA and CDR2 YSLEER. The J segment lost 5 bases and the V segment lost 4 bases, leaving 6 bases of the junction unmatched. In DNA form, the CDR3 reads TGCGCCAGCAGCCCGTCGACTAGCGGGAGCCACAATGAGCAGTTCTTC. It translates to CASSPSTSGSHNEQFF.

This clonotype was found a few times. J is TRBJ2-1 and V is TRBV24-1, with 11 bases aligning to TRBD1. Germline V gene data show CDR1 as KGHDR and CDR2 as SFDVKD. The CDR3 is 16 residues long. J was trimmed by 8 bases and V by 5 bases; bases with no gene match: 10. The DNA for the CDR3 is TGTGCCACCAGTGGGACAGGGGGCTCTGATTCTTATGAGCAGTTCTTC. Its translation is CATSGTGGSDSYEQFF.

This chain uses TRBV11-2 with TRBJ2-7; D perhaps matches TRBD2 (6 bases). The CDR3 length is 15 residues. Between the trimmed V and J ends, which lost 0 bases and 4 bases, there was a span of 13 bases. Per the germline V gene, CDR1 is SGHAT and CDR2 is FQNNGV. The CDR3: CASSLDPGAGYEQYF. The CDR3, as DNA: TGTGCCAGCAGCTTAGATCCGGGAGCTGGTTACGAGCAGTACTTC.

This clonotype occurred a few times. The rearrangement uses TRBV7-2 and TRBJ2-5, with D tentatively TRBD2 (7 bases). Germline V lookup: CDR1 SGHTA, CDR2 FQGNSA. Trimming left V 0 bases short and J 5 bases short, with 13 bases between. The CDR3 spans 15 residues. The CDR3 DNA follows: TGTGCCAGCAGCTTAGCGGGAGGGGGTTGGGAGACCCAGTACTTC. The encoded protein is CASSLAGGGWETQYF.